This passage covers 19 T cell receptor beta chains from one sample sequenced in a study of blood T cell repertoires in COVID-19. The table came from immunoSEQ multiplex PCR; TCRdb's copy has only in-frame clones and leaves some out. The profile shows fewer than 35,000 clones, 89% of them singletons. Sample: peripheral blood. These receptors came from a man older than 75 with acute or convalescent COVID-19.

The gene calls are TRBV7-2 and TRBJ1-2; D not resolved. The ends were cut back, 3 bases at V and 0 bases at J, with 5 bases in the middle. The CDR3 covers 13 residues. Germline CDR1 SGHTA, CDR2 FQGNSA. CDR3 nucleotides: TGTGCCAGCAGCTTCGAGACTAACTATGGCTACACCTTC. Translation gives CASSFETNYGYTF.

This rearrangement joins TRBV21-1 to TRBJ2-5; the D call TRBD1 from the table was never checked on the DNA. TRBV21-1 constitutes a pseudogene. This CDR3 spans 14 amino acids. CDR3 nucleotide sequence: TGTGCCAGCAGCTCCCGACAGATACAAGAGACCCAGTACTTC. Translation gives CASSSRQIQETQYF.

The chain couples TRBV6-1 to TRBJ1-5, with D hard to call. The CDR3 runs 13 residues. CDR1 is MNHNS and CDR2 is SASEGT in the germline V gene. V was clipped by 3 bases and J by 6 bases, with 9 bases between them. CDR3 sequence reads: CASSDRNVQPQHF. Here the CDR3 DNA reads TGTGCCAGCAGTGACAGGAACGTTCAGCCCCAGCATTTT.

The chain recombines TRBV9 with TRBJ2-2; a possible D gene is TRBD2 (6 bases). The CDR3 spans 15 residues. The V end was cut by 5 bases, the J end by 7 bases, with 18 bases between. Per the germline V gene, CDR1 is SGDLS and CDR2 is YYNGEE. Here the CDR3 reads CASRIGLLAGGELFF. CDR3 DNA: TGTGCCAGCAGAATAGGGCTACTAGCCGGCGGGGAGCTGTTTTTT. Looking up the rest from reference TRBV9 and TRBJ2-2 gives the full variable domain: DSGVTQTPKHLITATGQRVTLRCSPRSGDLSVYWYQQSLDQGLQFLIQYYNGEERAKGNILERFSAQQFPDLHSELNLSSLELGDSALYFCASRIGLLAGGELFFGEGSRLTVL.

The chain links TRBV19 to TRBJ2-1; 7 bases align to TRBD2. V shed 5 bases and J 4 bases; nucleotides not matched to a gene: 14. The length of the CDR3 is 17 residues. CDR1 is LNHDA, CDR2 SQIVND, per germline (reference sequence). CDR3 protein: CASSGGEAGEAYNEQFF. Written as DNA, the CDR3 is TGTGCCAGTAGTGGAGGAGAGGCGGGAGAGGCTTACAATGAGCAGTTCTTC.

This clone was observed a single time. The V call is TRBV11-3, the J call TRBJ2-4, with D possibly matching TRBD2 (6 bases). Germline-derived CDR1 and CDR2 are SGHNT and YENEEA. This CDR3 contains 17 residues. Trimming removed 1 base from V and 11 bases from J, with 24 bases in between. CDR3 in DNA: TGTGCCAGCAGCTTAGGACTGCCCACCGGGGGAGGAATTGTTCAGTACTTC. Translating it yields CASSLGLPTGGGIVQYF.

This clone was seen once. This rearrangement joins TRBV11-2 to TRBJ2-7; 7 nucleotides match TRBD1. With 5 bases clipped from V and 1 base from J, the junction kept 11 bases outside the gene matches. The CDR3 totals 16 residues. Germline V CDR1 and CDR2: SGHAT, FQNNGV. CDR3 loop: CASSRLGARGSYEQYF. CDR3 DNA: TGTGCCAGCAGCCGACTTGGGGCCAGGGGGTCCTACGAGCAGTACTTC.

This clone was recorded only once. J is TRBJ2-1 and V is TRBV7-9; tentatively, D is TRBD2 (5 bases). The germline V and J ends were trimmed by 7 bases and 10 bases, with 23 bases remaining between them. This CDR3 is 15 amino acids long. Germline values: CDR1 SEHNR, CDR2 FQNEAQ (reference sequence). CDR3 amino acids: CASTRSGLLTLEQFF. The CDR3 DNA follows: TGTGCCAGCACCCGATCGGGGTTGTTGACCCTCGAGCAGTTCTTC.

The table lists this clone with a few counts. The chain joins TRBV5-1 to TRBJ1-1, with 12 bases aligning to TRBD1. The CDR3 spans 14 residues. The J segment lost 3 bases and the V segment lost 7 bases, leaving 4 bases of the junction unmatched. Germline V gives CDR1 SGHRS, CDR2 YFSETQ. The CDR3 DNA reads as TGCGCCAGCGGGACAGGGGGCGAGTACACTGAAGCTTTCTTT. This encodes CASGTGGEYTEAFF.

The V gene is TRBV19, the J gene TRBJ1-2, with TRBD1 matching 8 bases. The CDR3 extends over 17 amino acids. Germline V gene lookup returns CDR1 LNHDA and CDR2 SQIVND (reference sequence). With 0 bases clipped from V and 1 base from J, the junction kept 7 bases outside the gene matches. This CDR3 is CASSIDLPGGVNYGYTF. The CDR3 DNA reads TGTGCCAGTAGTATAGATCTTCCAGGGGGCGTTAACTATGGCTACACCTTC.

V is TRBV20-1 and J is TRBJ2-1; possible D gene TRBD2, 5 bases. This CDR3 has 15 residues. The germline CDR1 and CDR2 sequences are DFQATT and SNEGSKA (reference sequence). V lost 3 bases to trimming and J lost 0 bases, with 12 bases between them. Here the CDR3 DNA reads TGCAGTGCTAGTCCCAGCGGCCCCTCCTACAATGAGCAGTTCTTC. Translation gives CSASPSGPSYNEQFF.

The chain combines TRBV11-2 with TRBJ2-2; 8 bases agree with TRBD1. The CDR3 spans 17 residues. Germline V gene sequence: CDR1 SGHAT, CDR2 FQNNGV. V shed 0 bases, J shed 5 bases, and the junction held 8 bases outside the gene matches. The CDR3 reads CASSLDWDRRGTGELFF. The CDR3 DNA reads as TGTGCCAGCAGCTTAGACTGGGACAGGAGAGGTACCGGGGAGCTGTTTTTT.

V and J are TRBV28 and TRBJ1-5; maybe TRBD1 (5 bases). The V end was cut by 3 bases, the J end by 3 bases, with 9 bases between. Germline-derived CDR1 and CDR2 are MDHEN and SYDVKM. This CDR3 region has 14 residues. CDR3 amino acids: CASSLGQFNQPQHF. The CDR3 bases are TGTGCCAGCAGTTTGGGGCAGTTCAATCAGCCCCAGCATTTT.

The chain couples TRBV5-1 to TRBJ2-7; TRBD1 agrees at 7 bases. Looked up from germline, CDR1 is SGHRS and CDR2 is YFSETQ. The CDR3 extends over 14 amino acids. J gave up 3 bases and V 5 bases, and 8 bases lay outside the gene matches. CDR3 coding DNA: TGCGCCAGCAGAGGACAGGATTATGGCTACGAGCAGTACTTC. Protein: CASRGQDYGYEQYF.

V usage is TRBV7-6 and J usage is TRBJ2-5, with D possibly TRBD1 on 5 matching bases. The CDR3 has 13 amino acids. Germline V gene lookup returns CDR1 SGHVS and CDR2 FNYEAQ. Deletions cut 3 bases from V and 7 bases from J, with 12 bases between. The CDR3 sequence is CASSLDTVGTQYF. The CDR3 DNA reads TGTGCCAGCAGCTTGGACACGGTGGGGACCCAGTACTTC. Looking up the rest from reference TRBV7-6 and TRBJ2-5 gives the full variable domain: GAGVSQSPRYKVTKRGQDVALRCDPISGHVSLYWYRQALGQGPEFLTYFNYEAQQDKSGLPNDRFSAERPEGSISTLTIQRTEQRDSAMYRCASSLDTVGTQYFGPGTRLLVL.

The chain couples TRBV7-9 to TRBJ2-1, with 14 bases matching TRBD2. The CDR3 totals 18 residues. Germline V gene lookup returns CDR1 SEHNR and CDR2 FQNEAQ (reference sequence). The V segment lost 7 bases and the J segment 7 bases; nucleotides outside the gene matches: 15. CDR3 residues: CASTGGTSGSAKWNEQFF. Here the CDR3 DNA reads TGTGCCAGCACCGGCGGGACTAGCGGGAGCGCTAAATGGAATGAGCAGTTCTTC. Supplemented by reference TRBV7-9 and TRBJ2-1, the full variable domain reads DTGVSQNPRHKITKRGQNVTFRCDPISEHNRLYWYRQTLGQGPEFLTYFQNEAQLEKSRLLSDRFSAERPKGSFSTLEIQRTEQGDSAMYLCASTGGTSGSAKWNEQFFGPGTRLTVL.

This clone was recorded once. The genes are TRBV25-1 and TRBJ2-4; TRBD2 might be the D (5 bases). Trimming took off 3 bases at V and 8 bases at J, with 11 bases between the two ends. The CDR3 loop spans 13 amino acids. Per the germline V gene, CDR1 is MGHDK and CDR2 is SYGVNS. Here the CDR3 DNA reads TGTGCCAGCAGTGAGGAGGTGTTGGACATTCAGTACTTC. This translates into CASSEEVLDIQYF.

J is TRBJ2-7 and V is TRBV3-1 (or the pseudogene TRBV3-2), with 7 bases that match TRBD2. J was trimmed by 2 bases and V by 3 bases; bases with no gene match: 7. From germline, CDR1 is LGHDT and CDR2 YNNKEL (reference sequence). This CDR3 comprises 15 residues. In nucleotides, the CDR3 is TGTGCCAGCAGCCAGCTAGCGGAGCGAACCTACGAGCAGTACTTC. Translating it yields CASSQLAERTYEQYF.

The rearrangement uses TRBV27 and TRBJ1-6; D not resolved. The length of the CDR3 is 12 residues. Deletions cut 4 bases from V and 9 bases from J, with 7 bases between. The germline CDR1 and CDR2 sequences are MNHEY and SMNVEV (reference sequence). The CDR3: CASSSGSSPLHF. The CDR3 bases are TGTGCCAGCAGTTCGGGGAGTTCACCCCTCCACTTT.